The clone carrying this T cell receptor (beta chain) was observed at least ten times. As yet, its antigen is unknown. These data are taken from a study of T-cell memory formation after mild COVID-19. TCRdb re-called the 5' RACE reads with MiXCR, one entry per CDR3 protein. Among some 300,000 distinct CDR3 sequences listed, approximately 22% were seen once. Findings and limits, study-wide: Clones that contracted from day 15 to 85 were balanced CD4/CD8, while later expanders leaned CD4+.

Germline CDR1 is SGHTA and CDR2 is FQGTGA. V lost 5 bases to trimming and J lost 4 bases; unmatched junction nucleotides: 8. The CDR3 sequence is 15 residues long. The chain links TRBV7-3 to TRBJ2-3; 8 bases align to TRBD1. Material for sequencing was PBMCs or a T cell subset sorted from them (not recorded which). The source is a man younger than 35 who had mild COVID-19 (a few samples of this study predate the infection). Cell type and time point are not known. CDR3 residues: CASSQDRGRADTQYF. CDR3 in DNA: TGTGCCAGCAGCCAAGACAGGGGTCGGGCAGATACGCAGTATTTT.